This T cell receptor (beta chain) was profiled in a study of CXCR3-negative and CXCR3-positive naive CD8 T cells. Regarding this clonotype: Its antigen remains unidentified.

CD45RO-CCR7+CD27+CD95- was the phenotype of naive CD8+ T cells. General study findings and limits: Memory CD8+ cells showed much lower diversity, while both naive subsets were comparably high. CXCR3-negative naive cells had less hydrophobic TRB CDR3s than did CXCR3-positive naive cells. TRBV-TRBJ usage was similar across naive CXCR3 subsets but distinct in memory cells. Cryopreservation partially lowered CXCR3 expression, so most assays used fresh PBMCs.

TRB cDNA libraries were made by UMI-labeled 5' RACE. Using the 5' RACE reads, TCRdb records one entry per CDR3 protein without DNA. This listing includes around 160,000 distinct CDR3 sequences. This receptor was identified in a human donor in good health. Some clones in this sample may be carry-over from other donors' samples. Source material: naive CXCR3+ CD8+ T cells from blood. As for subset: CD45RO-CCR7+CD27+CD95- naive CD8+ T cells expressing CXCR3 (TNR3+).

CDR3 residues: CAWSISGGTEAFF. The chain employs TRBV30 and TRBJ1-1; TCRdb's assignment of TRBD1 cannot be checked, as there is no DNA. The CDR3 length is 13 residues. Germline CDR1 GTSNPN, CDR2 SVGIG (reference sequence).